This record covers a single T cell receptor (beta chain). Other nucleotide sequences in the sample specify the same CDR3. This sample was included in a study of shared clonotypes between healthy human individuals. CD4+ cells underwent separation, giving CD45RA+ naive and CD45RA-negative memory subsets. The CDR3 extends over 15 amino acids. Germline-derived CDR1 and CDR2 are SQVTM and ANQGSEA. V shed 4 bases, J shed 3 bases, and the junction held 4 bases outside the gene matches. Genomic DNA from each subset was divided evenly over several immunoSEQ plates. Repertoires were generated with immunoSEQ multiplex PCR, while TCRdb's copy carries only in-frame clones and drops some. The top ten clones hold 10% of a sample with approximately 350,000 clones, 74% of them seen once.

The genes are TRBV29-1 and TRBJ2-3; 13 nucleotides align to TRBD2. The TCR was taken from a man younger than 40 in good health. The sequenced material came from memory CD4+ T cells sorted from blood. Subset denoted: CD45RA-negative fraction. The CDR3 loop reads CSVAETSGRTDTQYF. The DNA of the CDR3 is TGCAGCGTTGCCGAGACTAGCGGGAGGACAGATACGCAGTATTTT.